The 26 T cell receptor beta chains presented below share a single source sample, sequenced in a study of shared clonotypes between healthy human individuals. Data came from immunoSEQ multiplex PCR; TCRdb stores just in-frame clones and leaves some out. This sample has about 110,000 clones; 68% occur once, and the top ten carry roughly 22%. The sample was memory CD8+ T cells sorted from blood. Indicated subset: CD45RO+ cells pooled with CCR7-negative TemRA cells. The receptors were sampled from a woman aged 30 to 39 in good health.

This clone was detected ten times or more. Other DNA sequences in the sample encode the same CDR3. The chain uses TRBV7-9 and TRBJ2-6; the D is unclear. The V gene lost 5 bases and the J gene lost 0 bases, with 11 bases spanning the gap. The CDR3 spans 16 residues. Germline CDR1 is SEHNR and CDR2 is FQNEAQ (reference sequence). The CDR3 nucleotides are TGTGCCAGCAGCCCCCCCCAGTACTCTGGGGCCAACGTCCTGACTTTC. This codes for CASSPPQYSGANVLTF.

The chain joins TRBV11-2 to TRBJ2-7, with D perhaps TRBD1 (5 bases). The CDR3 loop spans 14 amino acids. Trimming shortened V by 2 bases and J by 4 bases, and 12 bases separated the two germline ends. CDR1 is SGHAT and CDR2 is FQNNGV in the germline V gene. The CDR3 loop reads CASSLKDMIYEQYF. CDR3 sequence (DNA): TGTGCCAGCAGCTTAAAGGACATGATATACGAGCAGTACTTC. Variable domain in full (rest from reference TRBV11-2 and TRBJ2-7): EAGVAQSPRYKIIEKRQSVAFWCNPISGHATLYWYQQILGQGPKLLIQFQNNGVVDDSQLPKDRFSAERLKGVDSTLKIQPAKLEDSAVYLCASSLKDMIYEQYFGPGTRLTVT.

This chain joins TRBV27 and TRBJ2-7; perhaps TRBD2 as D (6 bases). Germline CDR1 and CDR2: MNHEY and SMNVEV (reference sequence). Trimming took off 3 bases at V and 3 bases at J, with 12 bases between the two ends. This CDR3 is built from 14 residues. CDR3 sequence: CASSLRGPLYEQYF. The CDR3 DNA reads TGTGCCAGCAGTTTGCGGGGCCCCCTCTACGAGCAGTACTTC.

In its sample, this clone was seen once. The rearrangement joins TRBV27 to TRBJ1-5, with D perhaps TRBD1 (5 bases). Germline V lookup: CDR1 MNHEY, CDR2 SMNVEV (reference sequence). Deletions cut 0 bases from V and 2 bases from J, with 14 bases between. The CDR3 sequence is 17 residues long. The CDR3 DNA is TGTGCCAGCAGTTTATCCCGGGACCCGGGAGGCAATCAGCCCCAGCATTTT. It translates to CASSLSRDPGGNQPQHF.

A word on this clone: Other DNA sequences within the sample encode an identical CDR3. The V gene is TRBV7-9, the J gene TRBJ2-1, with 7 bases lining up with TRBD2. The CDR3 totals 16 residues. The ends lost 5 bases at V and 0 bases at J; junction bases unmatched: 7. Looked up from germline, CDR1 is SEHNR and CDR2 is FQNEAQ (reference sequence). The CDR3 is CASSPRGGSSYNEQFF. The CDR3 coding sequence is TGTGCCAGCAGCCCTCGAGGCGGGAGCTCCTACAATGAGCAGTTCTTC.

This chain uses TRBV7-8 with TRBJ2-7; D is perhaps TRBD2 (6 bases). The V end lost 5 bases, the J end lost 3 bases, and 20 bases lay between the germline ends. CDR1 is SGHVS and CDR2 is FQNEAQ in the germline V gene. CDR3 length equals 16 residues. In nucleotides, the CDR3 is TGTGCCAGCAGCGAGAATAGGTGGACTATCGACTACGAGCAGTACTTC. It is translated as CASSENRWTIDYEQYF.

The CDR3, as DNA: TGCGCCAGCAGCCATCGGACTAGCGGGAGATCGGAGGTATTCTTTTGGTCGAATGAGCAGTTCTTC. This encodes CASSHRTSGRSEVFFWSNEQFF. The chain has TRBV4-1 and TRBJ2-1; 13 bases agree with TRBD2. The junction had 24 bases not matched to a gene; V was cut back by 3 bases and J by 7 bases. The CDR3 extends over 22 amino acids. CDR1 and CDR2 from the germline V gene are MGHRA and YSYEKL.

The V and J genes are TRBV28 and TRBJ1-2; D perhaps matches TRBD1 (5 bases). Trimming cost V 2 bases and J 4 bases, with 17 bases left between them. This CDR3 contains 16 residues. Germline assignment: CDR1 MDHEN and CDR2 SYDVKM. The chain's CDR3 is CASSLGSGYPSYGYTF. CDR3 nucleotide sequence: TGTGCCAGCAGTTTAGGATCAGGGTACCCCTCCTATGGCTACACCTTC.

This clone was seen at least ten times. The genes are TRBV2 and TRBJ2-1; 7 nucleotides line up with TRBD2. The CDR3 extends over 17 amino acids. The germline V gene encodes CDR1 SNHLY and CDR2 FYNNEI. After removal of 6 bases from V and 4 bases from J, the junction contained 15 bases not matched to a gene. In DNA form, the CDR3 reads TGTGCCAGCAGGATAGACTATGGGGGAGGGATATACAATGAGCAGTTCTTC. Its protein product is CASRIDYGGGIYNEQFF.

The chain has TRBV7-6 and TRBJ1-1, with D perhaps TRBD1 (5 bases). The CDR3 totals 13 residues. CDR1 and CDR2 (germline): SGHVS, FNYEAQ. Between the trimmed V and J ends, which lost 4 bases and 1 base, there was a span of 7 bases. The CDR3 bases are TGTGCCAGCAGCTGGGGGACGAACACTGAAGCTTTCTTT. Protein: CASSWGTNTEAFF.

Here the CDR3 DNA reads TGTGCCAGCAGCGTAGTTCCCCGCGACTCCTACAATGAGCAGTTCTTC. This translates into CASSVVPRDSYNEQFF. The chain carries TRBV9 and TRBJ2-1, with D uncertain. This CDR3 comprises 16 residues. V dropped 0 bases and J dropped 0 bases, with 10 bases sitting between them. Per germline, CDR1 SGDLS and CDR2 YYNGEE.

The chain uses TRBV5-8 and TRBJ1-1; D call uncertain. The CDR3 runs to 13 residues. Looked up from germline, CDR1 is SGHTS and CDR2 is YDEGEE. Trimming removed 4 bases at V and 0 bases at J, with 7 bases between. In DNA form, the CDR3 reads TGTGCCAGCAGCAGGCACATGAACACTGAAGCTTTCTTT. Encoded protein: CASSRHMNTEAFF.

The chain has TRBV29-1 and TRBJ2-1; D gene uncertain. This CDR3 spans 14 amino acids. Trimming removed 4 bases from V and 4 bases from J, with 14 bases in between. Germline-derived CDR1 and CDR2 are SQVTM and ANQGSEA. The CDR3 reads CSVVSPEDYNEQFF. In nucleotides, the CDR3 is TGCAGCGTTGTTTCCCCAGAAGATTACAATGAGCAGTTCTTC.

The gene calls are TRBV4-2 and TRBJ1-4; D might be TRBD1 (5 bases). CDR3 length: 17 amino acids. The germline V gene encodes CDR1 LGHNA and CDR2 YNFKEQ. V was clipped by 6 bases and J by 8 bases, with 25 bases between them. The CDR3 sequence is CASSISGRGHRGEKLFF. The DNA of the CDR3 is TGTGCCAGCAGTATATCAGGAAGAGGACACCGAGGAGAAAAACTGTTTTTT.

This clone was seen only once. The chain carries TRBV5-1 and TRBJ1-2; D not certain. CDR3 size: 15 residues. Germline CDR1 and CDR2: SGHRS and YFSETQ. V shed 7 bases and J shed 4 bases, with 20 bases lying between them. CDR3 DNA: TGCGCCAGCCAGATGAAGGTTCGAAAGACCTATGGCTACACCTTC. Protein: CASQMKVRKTYGYTF.

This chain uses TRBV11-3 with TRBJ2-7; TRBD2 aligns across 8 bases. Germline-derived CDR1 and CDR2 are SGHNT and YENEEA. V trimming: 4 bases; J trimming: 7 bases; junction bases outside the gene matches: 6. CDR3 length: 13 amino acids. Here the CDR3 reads CASSWDTGGEQYF. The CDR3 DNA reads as TGTGCCAGCAGCTGGGACACGGGGGGGGAGCAGTACTTC.

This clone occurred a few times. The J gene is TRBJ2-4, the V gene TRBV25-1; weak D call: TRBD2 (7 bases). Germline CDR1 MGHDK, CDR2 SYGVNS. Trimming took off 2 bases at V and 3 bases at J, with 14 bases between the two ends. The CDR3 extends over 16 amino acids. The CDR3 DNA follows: TGTGCCAGCAGTGAAGCAAAGGGGGGGGACAAAAACATTCAGTACTTC. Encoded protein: CASSEAKGGDKNIQYF. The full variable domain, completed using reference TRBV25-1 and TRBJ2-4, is EADIYQTPRYLVIGTGKKITLECSQTMGHDKMYWYQQDPGMELHLIHYSYGVNSTEKGDLSSESTVSRIRTEHFPLTLESARPSHTSQYLCASSEAKGGDKNIQYFGAGTRLSVL.

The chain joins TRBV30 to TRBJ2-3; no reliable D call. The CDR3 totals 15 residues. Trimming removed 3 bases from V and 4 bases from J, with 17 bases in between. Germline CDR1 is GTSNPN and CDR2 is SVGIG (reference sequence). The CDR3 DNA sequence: TGTGCCTGGAGCGCCAATTCGTACCCCTCAGATACGCAGTATTTT. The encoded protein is CAWSANSYPSDTQYF.

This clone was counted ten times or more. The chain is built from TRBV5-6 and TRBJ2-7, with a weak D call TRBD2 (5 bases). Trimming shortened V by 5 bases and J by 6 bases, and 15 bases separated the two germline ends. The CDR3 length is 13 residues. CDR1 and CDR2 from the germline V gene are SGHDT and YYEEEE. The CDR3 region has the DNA TGTGCCAGCAGTCCAGACGCGGGTCTCGAGCAGTACTTC. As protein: CASSPDAGLEQYF.

The CDR3 DNA sequence: TGTGCCAGCAGCTTAGGATCGAGCGGGAGTACCGAGCAGTACTTC. Translated: CASSLGSSGSTEQYF. The gene calls are TRBV13 and TRBJ2-5; 8 bases match TRBD2. The closer fit of TRBJ2-7 to the DNA end suggests the J call may be wrong. Germline V gene lookup returns CDR1 PRHDT and CDR2 FYEKMQ (reference sequence). The CDR3 consists of 15 residues.

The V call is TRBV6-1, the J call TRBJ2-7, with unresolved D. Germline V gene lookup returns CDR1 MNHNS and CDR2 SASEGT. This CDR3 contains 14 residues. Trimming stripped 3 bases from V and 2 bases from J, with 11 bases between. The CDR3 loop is CASSEFGRTYEQYF. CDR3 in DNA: TGTGCCAGCAGTGAGTTCGGAAGGACCTACGAGCAGTACTTC.

This chain's CDR3 is CASSLRDYEQYF. In nucleotides, the CDR3 is TGTGCCAGCAGCCTACGGGACTACGAGCAGTACTTC. This chain uses TRBV5-6 with TRBJ2-7, with D possibly matching TRBD2 (5 bases). The CDR3 extends over 12 amino acids. The V end lost 4 bases, the J end lost 3 bases, and 8 bases lay between the germline ends. Germline V gene data show CDR1 as SGHDT and CDR2 as YYEEEE.

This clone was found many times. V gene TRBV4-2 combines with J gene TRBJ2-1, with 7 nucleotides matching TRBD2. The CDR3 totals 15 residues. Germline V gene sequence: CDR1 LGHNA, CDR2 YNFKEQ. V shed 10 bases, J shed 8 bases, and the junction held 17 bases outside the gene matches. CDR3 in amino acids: CATTEGRGSVDEQFF. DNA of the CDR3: TGTGCCACCACCGAGGGGCGGGGGTCTGTTGATGAGCAGTTCTTC.

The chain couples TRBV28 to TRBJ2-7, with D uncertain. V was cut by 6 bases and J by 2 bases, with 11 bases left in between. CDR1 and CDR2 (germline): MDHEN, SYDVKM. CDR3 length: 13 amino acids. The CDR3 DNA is TGTGCCAGCAGGAATGCCCCGACCTACGAGCAGTACTTC. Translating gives CASRNAPTYEQYF.

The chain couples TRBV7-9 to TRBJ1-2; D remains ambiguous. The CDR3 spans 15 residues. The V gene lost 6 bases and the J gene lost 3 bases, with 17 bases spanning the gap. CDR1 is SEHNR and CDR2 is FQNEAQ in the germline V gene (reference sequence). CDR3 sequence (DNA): TGTGCCAGCAGTTCTGGTGCCCAATCCTACTATGGCTACACCTTC. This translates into CASSSGAQSYYGYTF.

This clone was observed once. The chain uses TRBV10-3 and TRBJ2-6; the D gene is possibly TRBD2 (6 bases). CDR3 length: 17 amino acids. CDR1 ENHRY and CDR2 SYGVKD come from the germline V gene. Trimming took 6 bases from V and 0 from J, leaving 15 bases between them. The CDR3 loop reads CAISGGESNSGANVLTF. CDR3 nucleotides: TGTGCCATCAGCGGGGGAGAGTCCAACTCTGGGGCCAACGTCCTGACTTTC.